This T cell receptor beta chain appears in the sequencing data of a study of OX40 agonist ivuxolimab in advanced cancers. Study information: The study reported partial responses in three patients: one hepatocellular carcinoma, two cutaneous melanoma.

The V end lost 4 bases, the J end lost 6 bases, and 16 bases lay between the germline ends. Germline CDR1 LGHNA, CDR2 YSLEER. The CDR3 is 15 residues long. Sequencing used immunoSEQ multiplex PCR; TCRdb keeps in-frame clones, though not all of them. The data contain more than 65,000 clones, roughly 81% of them singletons. The chain uses TRBV4-3 and TRBJ2-1; tentatively, D is TRBD2 (7 bases). This sequence was found in an adult with an advanced solid tumor such as melanoma, head and neck, liver or kidney cancer. Sample: CD4+ or CD8+ T cells sorted from blood, taken in a trial of the OX40 agonist ivuxolimab. The CDR3 here is CASSPLEGGPNEQFF. DNA for the CDR3: TGCGCCAGCAGCCCCCTAGAGGGGGGGCCCAATGAGCAGTTCTTC.